These 20 T cell receptor beta chains came from one sample sequenced in a study of T cell responses to AZD1222 COVID-19 vaccine. The table came from immunoSEQ multiplex PCR; TCRdb's copy has only in-frame clones and leaves some out. The table includes 150,000 to 200,000 clones, just over 90% detected once. Specimen: peripheral blood, collected 28 days after the second AZD1222 dose. The receptors shown here come from an adult who received the AZD1222 COVID-19 vaccine.

V usage is TRBV18 and J usage is TRBJ2-6; TRBD1 matches at 7 bases. The CDR3 consists of 18 residues. V lost 1 base to trimming and J lost 4 bases; unmatched junction nucleotides: 10. Looked up from germline, CDR1 is KGHSH and CDR2 is LQKENI. CDR3 in DNA: TGTGCCAGCTCACCACTCCGGACAGGAGTTGCCGGGGCCAACGTCCTGACTTTC. Its translation: CASSPLRTGVAGANVLTF.

This clone was counted a single time. This chain uses TRBV6-7 with TRBJ2-1; D is perhaps TRBD2 (5 bases). TRBV6-7 qualifies as an ORF whose function is uncertain. The CDR3 consists of 13 residues. The DNA of the CDR3 is TGTGTCGAGGGCCCCAACAGCGTCGATGAGCAGTTCTTC. It yields the protein CVEGPNSVDEQFF.

The genes are TRBV4-2 and TRBJ2-3, with TRBD2 matching over 8 bases. The CDR3 covers 17 residues. V trimming: 1 base; J trimming: 5 bases; junction bases outside the gene matches: 11. Germline V gives CDR1 LGHNA, CDR2 YNFKEQ. CDR3 bases: TGTGCCAGCAGCCAAGTAAGGACGGGGGGGCCGAAAGATACGCAGTATTTT. Its translation is CASSQVRTGGPKDTQYF.

The chain is built from TRBV19 and TRBJ2-5; D may be TRBD2 (7 bases). Deletions cut 5 bases from V and 5 bases from J, with 15 bases between. The CDR3 is 14 amino acids. CDR1 and CDR2 (germline): LNHDA, SQIVND (reference sequence). This CDR3 is CASSGGGAVETQYF. For the CDR3, the DNA is TGTGCCAGTAGTGGAGGGGGGGCGGTGGAGACCCAGTACTTC.

The chain has TRBV7-2 and TRBJ2-3; D uncertain. Germline V gene lookup returns CDR1 SGHTA and CDR2 FQGNSA. Between the trimmed V and J ends, which lost 6 bases and 0 bases, there was a span of 10 bases. The length of the CDR3 is 14 residues. The DNA for the CDR3 is TGTGCCAGCAGTACCTCCGTGAGCACAGATACGCAGTATTTT. Its protein is CASSTSVSTDTQYF.

The genes are TRBV14 and TRBJ1-4; D call uncertain. Germline V lookup: CDR1 SGHDN, CDR2 FVKESK. V dropped 1 base and J dropped 6 bases, with 18 bases sitting between them. There are 17 residues in the CDR3. CDR3 nucleotides: TGTGCCAGCAGCCAAGCACAGCCGGATTCAGTGTATGAAAAACTGTTTTTT. Translating it yields CASSQAQPDSVYEKLFF.

The chain uses TRBV5-1 and TRBJ1-2; 7 bases align to TRBD1. Germline assignment: CDR1 SGHRS and CDR2 YFSETQ. The V segment lost 4 bases and the J segment 3 bases; nucleotides outside the gene matches: 3. The CDR3 extends over 13 amino acids. In DNA, the CDR3 is TGCGCCAGCAGCCCGGGACAGCACTATGGCTACACCTTC. Translated, it gives CASSPGQHYGYTF.

The chain employs TRBV3-1 (or the pseudogene TRBV3-2) and TRBJ2-1; D unresolved. The germline CDR1 and CDR2 sequences are LGHDT and YNNKEL (reference sequence). Trimming shortened V by 1 base and J by 6 bases, and 13 bases separated the two germline ends. The CDR3 loop spans 15 amino acids. The CDR3 DNA reads TGTGCCAGCAGCCAAGTACGCCTCTCAGCCAATGAGCAGTTCTTC. As protein: CASSQVRLSANEQFF.

In this sample, this clone turned up once. V gene TRBV6-2 or TRBV6-3 combines with J gene TRBJ1-5; D is undetermined. Trimming stripped 5 bases from V and 3 bases from J, with 20 bases between. This CDR3 has 17 residues. The V gene's germline CDR1 is MNHEY and CDR2 SVGEGT. CDR3 residues: CASSQAFSGANNQPQHF. The DNA of the CDR3 is TGTGCCAGCAGTCAGGCGTTCTCCGGTGCAAACAATCAGCCCCAGCATTTT.

The chain links TRBV29-1 to TRBJ2-3; 7 bases map to TRBD2. This CDR3 comprises 15 residues. Germline loops: CDR1 SQVTM, CDR2 ANQGSEA. The V and J ends lost 1 base and 2 bases, in that order; junction bases with no gene match: 6. In nucleotides, the CDR3 is TGCAGCGTTGAAGGGGGCGGGGGTCTCACAGATACGCAGTATTTT. Amino acids: CSVEGGGGLTDTQYF.

The V gene is TRBV6-1, the J gene TRBJ2-1; D gene unclear. CDR1 and CDR2 from the germline V gene are MNHNS and SASEGT. Trimming left V 2 bases short and J 7 bases short, with 6 bases between. The CDR3 has 12 amino acids. Written as DNA, the CDR3 is TGTGCCAGCAGTGAACATCAGAATGAGCAGTTCTTC. Amino acids: CASSEHQNEQFF.

This clone was detected a few times. This rearrangement joins TRBV10-3 to TRBJ1-2; 11 bases line up with TRBD1. The V and J ends lost 6 bases and 3 bases, in that order; junction bases with no gene match: 6. Germline V gene sequence: CDR1 ENHRY, CDR2 SYGVKD. The CDR3 totals 15 residues. The CDR3 here is CAIRQGTGGDYGYTF. CDR3 bases: TGTGCCATCAGGCAGGGGACAGGGGGGGACTATGGCTACACCTTC.

The chain recombines TRBV3-1 (or the pseudogene TRBV3-2) with TRBJ1-5; 10 positions agree with TRBD1. This CDR3 has 15 amino acids. Germline CDR1 and CDR2: LGHDT and YNNKEL (reference sequence). Unmatched junction bases numbered 3, after V lost 4 bases and J lost 3 bases. CDR3 DNA: TGTGCCAGCAGCCTGGGGACAGGGGCCAATCAGCCCCAGCATTTT. Residues: CASSLGTGANQPQHF.

The chain employs TRBV6-5 and TRBJ1-2, with D possibly TRBD1 on 6 matching bases. Germline lookup yields CDR1 MNHEY and CDR2 SVGAGI. The CDR3 sequence is 15 residues long. V lost 8 bases, J lost 4 bases, and 20 bases lay in between. CDR3 in DNA: TGTGCCAGCTTCATGACGGGGGCAGGGGTCTATGGCTACACCTTC. Amino acids: CASFMTGAGVYGYTF.

This clone was counted once. The chain employs TRBV10-1 and TRBJ1-1; a weak D match, TRBD1 (5 bases). This CDR3 spans 13 amino acids. Per germline, CDR1 WNHNN and CDR2 SYGVQD (reference sequence). The V and J ends lost 3 bases and 2 bases respectively, with 7 bases between them. The DNA for the CDR3 is TGCGCCAGCAGTGACGGGGCAAACACTGAAGCTTTCTTT. Amino acids: CASSDGANTEAFF.

This clone appeared a single time. V is TRBV7-9 and J is TRBJ2-7; D call uncertain. The CDR3 has 14 amino acids. Germline loops: CDR1 SEHNR, CDR2 FQNEAQ (reference sequence). V was shortened by 8 bases and J by 0 bases, with 14 bases between the two germline ends. CDR3 amino acids: CASASDKPSYEQYF. CDR3 in DNA: TGTGCCAGCGCCTCAGACAAACCCTCCTACGAGCAGTACTTC.

V and J are TRBV6-6 and TRBJ1-2, with D possibly being TRBD1 (6 bases). Germline V CDR1 and CDR2: MNHNY, SVGAGI (reference sequence). V was cut by 6 bases and J by 4 bases, with 12 bases left in between. This CDR3 is 13 amino acids long. CDR3 nucleotides: TGTGCCAGCAGGCGGGACACCTCCTATGGCTACACCTTC. As protein: CASRRDTSYGYTF.

The rearrangement uses TRBV5-1 and TRBJ1-1, with D possibly being TRBD1 (5 bases). In germline, CDR1 is SGHRS, CDR2 YFSETQ. Trimming removed 1 base from V and 4 bases from J, with 11 bases in between. The CDR3 covers 14 residues. The CDR3 DNA reads as TGCGCCAGCAGCTTGCAGGGCGGGAGCACTGAAGCTTTCTTT. Encoded protein: CASSLQGGSTEAFF.

V is TRBV5-4 and J is TRBJ1-2, with 7 nucleotides matching TRBD1. J lost 8 bases, V lost 4 bases, and 8 bases had no gene match. The CDR3 spans 13 residues. Germline V gene sequence: CDR1 SGHNT, CDR2 YYREEE (reference sequence). In DNA form, the CDR3 reads TGTGCCAGCAGCCAGGACAGGAATAGAGGCTACACCTTC. Translated, it gives CASSQDRNRGYTF. Complete variable domain (other parts from reference TRBV5-4 and TRBJ1-2): ETGVTQSPTHLIKTRGQQVTLRCSSQSGHNTVSWYQQALGQGPQFIFQYYREEENGRGNFPPRFSGLQFPNYSSELNVNALELDDSALYLCASSQDRNRGYTFGSGTRLTVV.

The chain recombines TRBV10-3 with TRBJ1-2; D remains ambiguous. Trimming pared 8 bases from V and 8 bases from J, leaving 15 bases between. Germline assignment: CDR1 ENHRY and CDR2 SYGVKD. CDR3 length: 12 residues. CDR3 loop: CAIFDIRGGYTF. The CDR3 DNA follows: TGTGCCATCTTTGACATAAGAGGAGGCTACACCTTC.